Each of the 4 T cell receptor beta chains below was sequenced from the same sample in a study of blood T cell repertoires in COVID-19. Sequenced by immunoSEQ multiplex PCR; TCRdb stores in-frame clones only, minus some. The sample shows over 200,000 clones, less than 90% of them seen only once. The sequencing sample was made of PBMCs or T cells enriched from blood (not recorded which). Every receptor here comes from a woman in her 50s in a cohort exposed to, infected with or recovered from COVID-19 (not recorded which).

The V call is TRBV25-1, the J call TRBJ2-7; 8 nucleotides agree with TRBD1. V gave up 8 bases and J gave up 2 bases; unmatched junction bases: 8. Germline V gene data show CDR1 as MGHDK and CDR2 as SYGVNS. There are 14 residues in the CDR3. The CDR3 DNA sequence: TGTGCCAGCTCCCTGGGCAGGGGGCCCTACGAGCAGTACTTC. Translated: CASSLGRGPYEQYF.

The rearrangement joins TRBV5-8 to TRBJ2-7; TRBD2 aligns across 7 bases. Losses at the gene ends were 4 bases for V and 3 bases for J; bases not matched to a gene: 4. The CDR3 is 13 residues long. Germline V gene lookup returns CDR1 SGHTS and CDR2 YDEGEE. The CDR3 sequence: CASSLGGGYEQYF. CDR3 nucleotide sequence: TGTGCCAGCAGCCTGGGGGGGGGCTACGAGCAGTACTTC. Based on the CDR3 plus reference TRBV5-8 and TRBJ2-7, the full variable domain is EAGVTQSPTHLIKTRGQQATLRCSPISGHTSVYWYQQALGLGLQFLLWYDEGEERNRGNFPPRFSGRQFPNYSSELNVNALELEDSALYLCASSLGGGYEQYFGPGTRLTVT.

The V gene is TRBV30, the J gene TRBJ1-2, with D perhaps matching TRBD1 (5 bases). The germline CDR1 and CDR2 sequences are GTSNPN and SVGIG (reference sequence). Trimming removed 0 bases at V and 7 bases at J, with 18 bases between. The CDR3 loop spans 15 amino acids. The DNA for the CDR3 is TGTGCCTGGAGTGTCGGGGGGACGGGGGTTCGTGGCTACACCTTC. This sequence encodes CAWSVGGTGVRGYTF.

J is TRBJ1-5 and V is TRBV29-1; possibly TRBD1 for D (6 bases). The CDR3 contains 13 residues. From germline, CDR1 is SQVTM and CDR2 ANQGSEA. Trimming took off 5 bases at V and 4 bases at J, with 12 bases between the two ends. CDR3 protein: CSVRDNINQPQHF. The DNA for the CDR3 is TGCAGCGTTAGGGACAACATAAATCAGCCCCAGCATTTT.